The source of this TCR beta chain is a study of T-cell reconstitution after alpha-beta-depleted transplantation in children. Study-wide points: Reportedly, alpha-beta T cells present about two months post-transplant originated from several hundred expanded clones of graft origin. Certain patients had high TCRbeta diversity at day 60, and it came from recipient T cells and thymic progenitors that survived.

Details on this clonotype: Its antigen is as yet unknown.

As it was prepared, the TCRbeta library received unique molecular identifiers. TCRdb redid the calling of the PCR reads with MiXCR, one entry per CDR3 protein. This repertoire shows around 670,000 distinct CDR3 sequences, about an eighth found once; its top ten account for 0.79%. CDR3 length: 17 residues. Germline trimming cut 6 bases from V and 9 bases from J; bases unmatched to any gene: 15. The specimen was PBMCs, collected before TCRalphabeta/CD19-depleted stem cell transplant. The sequence came from a girl aged 2 to 10 with congenital amegakaryocytic thrombocytopenia, due to receive a stem cell transplant. V gene TRBV12-3 or TRBV12-4 combines with J gene TRBJ1-6; 9 nucleotides match TRBD1. CDR3 sequence reads: CASSSGTGYWSLSPLHF. CDR3 in DNA: TGTGCCAGCAGCTCCGGGACAGGGTATTGGTCCCTTTCACCCCTCCACTTT.